The 9 T cell receptor beta chains below all came from one sample that was sequenced in a study of liver allograft versus peripheral blood T cells. At the level of the study: Transplanted-liver and recipient peripheral blood T cell receptor repertoires were compared.

One entry per CDR3 protein, called by TCRdb with MiXCR from the reads. The sample has 7,500 to 9,000 distinct CDR3 sequences; 17% are singletons. The source of these receptors is a human patient who had a liver transplant. The graft donor may have contributed some T cells.

This clonotype was counted between two and nine times. DNA for the CDR3: TGTGCCAGCAGTGATACAGGGGCCCCGCGAGCTTTCTTT. Its translation: CASSDTGAPRAFF. V is TRBV6-5 and J is TRBJ1-1, with 7 bases that match TRBD1. Germline CDR1 and CDR2: MNHEY and SVGAGI. The CDR3 length is 13 residues. Trimming took 5 bases from V and 10 from J; bases not matched to a gene: 10.

This clonotype is labeled as medium-sized. V is TRBV20-1 and J is TRBJ1-1; 9 bases align to TRBD1. The CDR3 contains 13 residues. Germline values: CDR1 DFQATT, CDR2 SNEGSKA (reference sequence). V was clipped by 4 bases and J by 4 bases; unmatched bases: 4. The CDR3 DNA sequence: TGCAGTGCTACCAGACAGGGGGGCACTGAAGCTTTCTTT. Protein sequence: CSATRQGGTEAFF.

This clonotype is medium-sized by share. The genes are TRBV29-1 and TRBJ1-1, with D tentatively TRBD1 (5 bases). This CDR3 has 15 amino acids. V gave up 4 bases and J gave up 0 bases, with 15 bases separating them. Germline loops: CDR1 SQVTM, CDR2 ANQGSEA. In DNA form, the CDR3 reads TGCAGCGTTGGTTCCGGGGCGACTTTGAACACTGAAGCTTTCTTT. This sequence encodes CSVGSGATLNTEAFF.

This rearrangement joins TRBV11-2 to TRBJ1-3, with D perhaps TRBD1 (5 bases). The CDR3 is 15 amino acids. V was pared by 5 bases and J by 6 bases, with 17 bases between. Germline V gene lookup returns CDR1 SGHAT and CDR2 FQNNGV. The CDR3 protein is CASSPLRGEKNTIYF. The CDR3 DNA reads as TGTGCCAGCAGCCCTCTCCGGGGGGAAAAAAACACCATATATTTT.

The V gene is TRBV20-1, the J gene TRBJ2-7, with D perhaps matching TRBD2 (6 bases). The ends were cut back, 6 bases at V and 5 bases at J, with 8 bases in the middle. CDR1 is DFQATT and CDR2 is SNEGSKA in the germline V gene (reference sequence). There are 10 residues in the CDR3. The CDR3 DNA sequence: TGCAGTGCGGGACTTAACGAGCAGTACTTC. This sequence encodes CSAGLNEQYF.

This clonotype is deemed medium-sized (0.01 to 0.1%). This sequence joins TRBV19 and TRBJ2-3; 12 positions agree with TRBD2. CDR1 LNHDA and CDR2 SQIVND come from the germline V gene (reference sequence). The CDR3 consists of 13 residues. The ends lost 10 bases at V and 6 bases at J; junction bases unmatched: 5. The CDR3 region is CATTSGGRDTQYF. CDR3 in DNA: TGTGCCACGACTAGCGGGGGAAGGGATACGCAGTATTTT.

With regard to this clonotype: A clone one base away is much larger, so this may be a read error. The chain links TRBV7-2 to TRBJ2-7; no definite D call. The CDR3 extends over 13 amino acids. Germline V lookup: CDR1 SGHTA, CDR2 FQGNSA. CDR3 nucleotide sequence: TGTGCCAGCAGCTACACACATGCCTACGAGCAGTGCTTC. Its protein product is CASSYTHAYEQCF.

This clonotype was seen repeatedly, ten times or more. The chain recombines TRBV18 with TRBJ1-1, with a tentative D call TRBD1 (6 bases). The CDR3 extends over 15 amino acids. With 0 bases removed from V and 6 bases from J, the gap between germline ends came to 14 bases. Germline CDR1 is KGHSH and CDR2 is LQKENI. The CDR3 sequence is CASSPPVVRGAEAFF. CDR3 DNA sequence: TGTGCCAGCTCACCACCGGTGGTGAGGGGGGCTGAAGCTTTCTTT.

This chain uses TRBV14 with TRBJ1-1, with D perhaps matching TRBD1 (5 bases). CDR3 length equals 17 residues. CDR1 and CDR2 from the germline V gene are SGHDN and FVKESK. Deletions cut 1 base from V and 6 bases from J, with 21 bases between. CDR3 DNA sequence: TGTGCCAGCAGCCAAGGAAGAGGCGGGGGTCGCAGCCCTGAAGCTTTCTTT. Residues: CASSQGRGGGRSPEAFF.